The 11 T cell receptor beta chains given below trace back to one sample, sequenced in a study of cytomegalovirus exposure and HLA in healthy donors. With 60 Vbeta and 13 Jbeta primers, the PCR was carried out. The table came from immunoSEQ multiplex PCR; TCRdb's copy has only in-frame clones and leaves some out. The table includes around 130,000 clones, just over 65% detected once. The sample was PBMCs. The source of these receptors is a woman aged 55-69 years in good health and CMV-seronegative.

This chain uses TRBV9 with TRBJ2-1; 11 bases agree with TRBD2. Germline-derived CDR1 and CDR2 are SGDLS and YYNGEE. The CDR3 has 15 residues. J gave up 3 bases and V 4 bases, and 3 bases lay outside the gene matches. CDR3 sequence reads: CASSSTSGGYNEQFF. As DNA, the CDR3 is TGTGCCAGCAGCTCAACTAGCGGGGGCTACAATGAGCAGTTCTTC.

The chain carries TRBV9 and TRBJ1-2, with D perhaps TRBD1 (6 bases). From germline, CDR1 is SGDLS and CDR2 YYNGEE. The CDR3 totals 15 residues. V lost 4 bases and J 0 bases, leaving 13 bases between the germline ends. The CDR3 nucleotides are TGTGCCAGCAGCCCGGGACACTCTGCTAACTATGGCTACACCTTC. Amino acid sequence: CASSPGHSANYGYTF.

This sequence joins TRBV6-5 and TRBJ1-2; TRBD1 might be the D (5 bases). Germline CDR1 reads MNHEY; CDR2 reads SVGAGI. The V and J ends lost 10 bases and 8 bases respectively, with 14 bases between them. CDR3 size: 11 residues. This CDR3 reads CATQGSSGYTF. Here the CDR3 DNA reads TGTGCCACGCAGGGTTCGTCCGGCTACACCTTC.

The rearrangement uses TRBV5-6 and TRBJ2-5; maybe TRBD1 (5 bases). Germline values: CDR1 SGHDT, CDR2 YYEEEE. The V gene lost 4 bases and the J gene lost 4 bases, with 17 bases spanning the gap. The CDR3 totals 15 residues. The chain's CDR3 is CASSPSVQGRETQYF. The CDR3 coding sequence is TGTGCCAGCAGCCCCTCGGTGCAGGGCCGAGAGACCCAGTACTTC.

This clone was seen a few times. The chain is built from TRBV5-1 and TRBJ1-4; possible D gene TRBD1, 5 bases. The CDR3 has 14 residues. The germline V gene encodes CDR1 SGHRS and CDR2 YFSETQ. V lost 0 bases and J lost 7, with 10 bases in between. The CDR3 region is CASSLERGGEKLFF. In DNA form, the CDR3 reads TGCGCCAGCAGCTTGGAGAGGGGAGGTGAAAAACTGTTTTTT.

The gene calls are TRBV28 and TRBJ2-5; 7 nucleotides match TRBD2. Germline V gene lookup returns CDR1 MDHEN and CDR2 SYDVKM. The CDR3 is made up of 16 amino acids. V shed 6 bases and J 0 bases; nucleotides not matched to a gene: 10. Written as DNA, the CDR3 is TGTGCCAGCAGCATCCGGGCTAGCGGATACCAAGAGACCCAGTACTTC. Protein product: CASSIRASGYQETQYF.

The J gene is TRBJ1-1, the V gene TRBV13, with 8 bases lining up with TRBD1. The V gene's germline CDR1 is PRHDT and CDR2 FYEKMQ (reference sequence). Germline trimming cut 7 bases from V and 4 bases from J; bases unmatched to any gene: 8. There are 14 residues in the CDR3. CDR3 sequence reads: CASTPDRVGTEAFF. The DNA of the CDR3 is TGTGCCAGCACCCCGGACAGGGTTGGCACTGAAGCTTTCTTT.

V usage is TRBV19 and J usage is TRBJ2-1, with a weak D call TRBD2 (6 bases). Germline-derived CDR1 and CDR2 are LNHDA and SQIVND (reference sequence). The CDR3 contains 13 residues. Trimming pared 6 bases from V and 8 bases from J, leaving 14 bases between. The CDR3 region is CASSPDYGYEQFF. In DNA form, the CDR3 reads TGTGCCAGTAGCCCGGACTATGGGTATGAGCAGTTCTTC.

Here the CDR3 DNA reads TGCGCCAGCAGAGAGGATTCGATCTCCTACGAGCAGTACTTC. The encoded protein is CASREDSISYEQYF. The chain uses TRBV5-1 and TRBJ2-7; D unresolved. The CDR3 totals 14 residues. Germline lookup yields CDR1 SGHRS and CDR2 YFSETQ. The V and J ends lost 5 bases and 0 bases respectively, with 12 bases between them.

J is TRBJ2-2 and V is TRBV5-1; TRBD1 aligns across 9 bases. The V gene end was trimmed by 2 bases and the J gene end by 3 bases; junction bases not matched to a gene: 2. CDR3 size: 15 residues. The germline CDR1 and CDR2 sequences are SGHRS and YFSETQ. Here the CDR3 DNA reads TGCGCCAGCAGCTTCGACAGGGGGGACACCGGGGAGCTGTTTTTT. Amino acid sequence: CASSFDRGDTGELFF.

V is TRBV15 and J is TRBJ2-6, with TRBD2 matching over 7 bases. This CDR3 contains 17 residues. V was clipped by 5 bases and J by 5 bases; unmatched bases: 12. Per germline, CDR1 LNHNV and CDR2 YYDKDF (reference sequence). DNA of the CDR3: TGTGCCACCAGCCCTCCTTGGGGGGGTACTAGGGCCAACGTCCTGACTTTC. It specifies CATSPPWGGTRANVLTF.